This T cell receptor (beta chain) appears in the sequencing data of a study of lymphopenia after photon versus proton radiotherapy. The protocol was immunoSEQ multiplex PCR, while the TCRdb copy is restricted to in-frame clones and leaves out a portion. In the table there are some 29,000 clones, approximately 88% of which are singletons. Losses at the gene ends were 0 bases for V and 6 bases for J; bases not matched to a gene: 4. There are 15 residues in the CDR3. Per the germline V gene, CDR1 is SEHNR and CDR2 is FQNEAQ (reference sequence). The chain recombines TRBV7-9 with TRBJ1-1; 10 bases are a match to TRBD1. Source: peripheral blood, taken from a patient treated with proton-based radiotherapy. The TCR sequence derives from a woman between 55 and 75 years old with cholangiocarcinoma. Some clones in this sample may be carry-over from other donors' samples. CDR3 in amino acids: CASSLAGQGTSEAFF. The CDR3 nucleotides are TGTGCCAGCAGCTTAGCGGGACAGGGGACATCTGAAGCTTTCTTT.